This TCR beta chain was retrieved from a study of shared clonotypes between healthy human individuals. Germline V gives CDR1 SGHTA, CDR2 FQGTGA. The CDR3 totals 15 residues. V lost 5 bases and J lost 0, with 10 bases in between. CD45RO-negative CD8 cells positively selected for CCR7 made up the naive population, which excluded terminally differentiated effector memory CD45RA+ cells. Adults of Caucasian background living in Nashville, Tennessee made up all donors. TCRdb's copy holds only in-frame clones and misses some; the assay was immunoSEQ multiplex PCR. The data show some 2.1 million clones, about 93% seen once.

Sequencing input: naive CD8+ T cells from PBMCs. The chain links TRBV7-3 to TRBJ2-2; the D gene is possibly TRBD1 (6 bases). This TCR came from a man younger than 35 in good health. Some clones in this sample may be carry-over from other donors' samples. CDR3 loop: CASSMDRANTGELFF. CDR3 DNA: TGTGCCAGCAGCATGGACAGAGCGAACACCGGGGAGCTGTTTTTT.